The 26 T cell receptor beta chains below were found in one sample sequenced in a study of blood T cell repertoires in COVID-19. The data were produced by immunoSEQ multiplex PCR, yet TCRdb's version contains in-frame clones alone and is incomplete. The sample contains 150,000 to 200,000 clones, over 80% of which appear only once. The source material was peripheral blood. These receptors were obtained from a woman aged 40-49 years with COVID-19, enrolled during active disease.

This chain links TRBV9 with TRBJ2-7, with 12 bases lining up with TRBD1. The CDR3 extends over 14 amino acids. J gave up 5 bases and V 7 bases, and 7 bases lay outside the gene matches. CDR1 SGDLS and CDR2 YYNGEE come from the germline V gene. CDR3 protein: CASRGQGARDEQYF. CDR3 bases: TGTGCCAGCCGGGGACAGGGGGCGCGTGACGAGCAGTACTTC.

CDR3 region: CASSQGLIAGYGYTF. CDR3 bases: TGTGCCAGCAGCCAGGGTTTAATCGCGGGCTATGGCTACACCTTC. The rearrangement joins TRBV14 to TRBJ1-2; D remains unclear. Trimming removed 3 bases at V and 4 bases at J, with 15 bases between. Per the germline V gene, CDR1 is SGHDN and CDR2 is FVKESK. The CDR3 has 15 residues.

The rearrangement uses TRBV11-2 and TRBJ2-2; D remains unclear. Trimming took off 3 bases at V and 6 bases at J, with 8 bases between the two ends. Germline CDR1 is SGHAT and CDR2 is FQNNGV. The CDR3 extends over 13 amino acids. In DNA, the CDR3 is TGTGCCAGCAGCTTTACGTCGGCCGGGGAGCTGTTTTTT. This encodes CASSFTSAGELFF.

The V and J genes are TRBV27 and TRBJ2-1, with 8 bases lining up with TRBD1. The CDR3 length is 13 residues. Germline loops: CDR1 MNHEY, CDR2 SMNVEV (reference sequence). V trimming: 5 bases; J trimming: 7 bases; junction bases outside the gene matches: 4. The CDR3 sequence is CASSGTGPNEQFF. In DNA form, the CDR3 reads TGTGCCAGCAGTGGGACAGGTCCGAATGAGCAGTTCTTC.

V is TRBV6-9 and J is TRBJ1-4, with D uncertain. The germline CDR1 and CDR2 sequences are MNHGY and SVAAGI. The V end was cut by 8 bases, the J end by 16 bases, with 14 bases between. The CDR3 runs 10 residues. The CDR3 protein is CASGPPPRFF. The CDR3 nucleotides read TGTGCCAGCGGCCCCCCCCCTAGGTTTTTT.

The V and J genes are TRBV11-2 and TRBJ2-7; 7 positions match TRBD1. J gave up 2 bases and V 5 bases, and 6 bases lay outside the gene matches. The CDR3 contains 14 residues. CDR1 is SGHAT and CDR2 is FQNNGV in the germline V gene. In DNA form, the CDR3 reads TGTGCCAGCAGCACCGGGACAGCGGCCTACGAGCAGTACTTC. Translated, it gives CASSTGTAAYEQYF.

This clone was seen once. The chain links TRBV5-1 to TRBJ1-5, with no clear D. The CDR3 extends over 15 amino acids. The germline CDR1 and CDR2 sequences are SGHRS and YFSETQ. Trimming shortened V by 0 bases and J by 3 bases, and 10 bases separated the two germline ends. CDR3 bases: TGCGCCAGCAGCTTGGCCCCGGGGATCAATCAGCCCCAGCATTTT. It encodes CASSLAPGINQPQHF.

The J gene is TRBJ1-5, the V gene TRBV7-9, with TRBD1 identical over 10 bases. The CDR3 is 15 residues long. The V and J ends lost 4 bases and 6 bases, in that order; junction bases with no gene match: 6. CDR1 SEHNR and CDR2 FQNEAQ come from the germline V gene (reference sequence). Here the CDR3 reads CASSSGQGVGQPQHF. The CDR3 DNA sequence: TGTGCCAGCAGCTCTGGACAGGGGGTGGGTCAGCCCCAGCATTTT.

This clone was seen once. The rearrangement uses TRBV6-5 and TRBJ1-2, with 11 positions matching TRBD1. This CDR3 region has 13 residues. Germline values: CDR1 MNHEY, CDR2 SVGAGI. The trim removed 5 bases at V and 13 bases at J, leaving 9 bases unmatched. CDR3 DNA sequence: TGTGCCAGCAGTCGAGGACAGGGGGCTCTCTCCACCTTC. This codes for CASSRGQGALSTF.

This clone was detected a few times. V usage is TRBV5-4 and J usage is TRBJ1-1, with D maybe TRBD1 (5 bases). V was pared by 2 bases and J by 5 bases, with 16 bases between. The CDR3 covers 15 residues. Looked up from germline, CDR1 is SGHNT and CDR2 is YYREEE (reference sequence). The CDR3 DNA is TGTGCCAGCAGCTTTACCGGCAGGGTGGGGACTGAAGCTTTCTTT. Its translation: CASSFTGRVGTEAFF.

The V gene is TRBV19, the J gene TRBJ2-3; D uncertain. The germline V gene encodes CDR1 LNHDA and CDR2 SQIVND (reference sequence). This CDR3 is built from 15 residues. Trimming took 6 bases from V and 1 from J, leaving 14 bases between them. The CDR3 here is CASRMGSTGTDTQYF. The CDR3 nucleotides read TGTGCCAGTAGAATGGGTTCAACAGGCACAGATACGCAGTATTTT.

V gene TRBV27 combines with J gene TRBJ1-1; D might be TRBD1 (5 bases). The germline V and J ends were trimmed by 7 bases and 3 bases, with 12 bases remaining between them. The CDR3 runs to 13 residues. Germline values: CDR1 MNHEY, CDR2 SMNVEV (reference sequence). CDR3 loop: CASTSVGDTEAFF. CDR3 coding DNA: TGTGCCAGCACCAGTGTAGGGGACACTGAAGCTTTCTTT.

This clone has more than one count but fewer than ten. This chain links TRBV27 with TRBJ2-5; 9 bases line up with TRBD1. The CDR3 extends over 19 amino acids. Germline assignment: CDR1 MNHEY and CDR2 SMNVEV (reference sequence). V lost 6 bases, J lost 5 bases, and 22 bases stayed unmatched. The CDR3 reads CASSPRQGVPSGERETQYF. The CDR3 DNA reads as TGTGCCAGCAGCCCCCGACAGGGGGTACCTAGCGGCGAGAGGGAGACCCAGTACTTC.

The chain employs TRBV27 and TRBJ1-5; 9 nucleotides line up with TRBD1. Germline CDR1 reads MNHEY; CDR2 reads SMNVEV (reference sequence). Germline trimming cut 4 bases from V and 7 bases from J; bases unmatched to any gene: 5. The CDR3 has 14 amino acids. This CDR3 is CASSYTGGGQPQHF. The CDR3 DNA reads as TGTGCCAGCAGTTATACAGGGGGCGGCCAGCCCCAGCATTTT.

The V and J genes are TRBV25-1 and TRBJ1-2; the D gene is possibly TRBD1 (5 bases). The germline V gene has CDR1 MGHDK and CDR2 SYGVNS. CDR3 length: 15 amino acids. V lost 5 bases and J lost 2, with 15 bases in between. The CDR3 spells CASSPFGGVNYGYTF. The CDR3 DNA sequence: TGTGCCAGCAGTCCCTTCGGGGGAGTGAACTATGGCTACACCTTC.

The chain employs TRBV7-2 and TRBJ1-5; possible D gene TRBD1, 5 bases. Trimming left V 5 bases short and J 4 bases short, with 9 bases between. Germline CDR1 is SGHTA and CDR2 is FQGNSA. This CDR3 has 13 residues. CDR3 sequence reads: CASSNKGNQPQHF. In nucleotides, the CDR3 is TGTGCCAGCAGCAATAAGGGGAATCAGCCCCAGCATTTT.

For the CDR3, the DNA is TGTGCCAGCAGCACACAGGGGGCCCTAACTGAAGCTTTCTTT. It is translated as CASSTQGALTEAFF. The chain has TRBV7-9 and TRBJ1-1, with TRBD1 identical over 9 bases. V dropped 5 bases and J dropped 5; count of bases not matched to a gene: 6. Looked up from germline, CDR1 is SEHNR and CDR2 is FQNEAQ (reference sequence). This CDR3 contains 14 residues.

This clone was counted once. The V call is TRBV2, the J call TRBJ2-7; the D gene is possibly TRBD2 (7 bases). The CDR3 has 18 amino acids. CDR1 and CDR2 (germline): SNHLY, FYNNEI. Trimming left V 3 bases short and J 1 base short, with 22 bases between. Written as DNA, the CDR3 is TGTGCCAGCAGTGAGAGGGCCCGGGGGGCGGCCCTATCCTACGAGCAGTACTTC. This gives the protein CASSERARGAALSYEQYF.

The chain joins TRBV5-1 to TRBJ2-2; D remains unclear. The length of the CDR3 is 12 residues. Germline V CDR1 and CDR2: SGHRS, YFSETQ. Trimming pared 6 bases from V and 3 bases from J, leaving 6 bases between. Written as DNA, the CDR3 is TGCGCCAGCAACCGAGACACCGGGGAGCTGTTTTTT. Amino acid sequence: CASNRDTGELFF.

The CDR3 bases are TGCGCCAGCAGCTTGGACAGGGGAGTGAGCGGGCTCTCTGGAAACACCATATATTTT. Translation: CASSLDRGVSGLSGNTIYF. The chain combines TRBV5-1 with TRBJ1-3, with 7 bases aligning to TRBD1. The CDR3 contains 19 residues. V lost 0 bases and J lost 0; bases outside the gene matches: 12. Germline V CDR1 and CDR2: SGHRS, YFSETQ.

The V gene is TRBV9, the J gene TRBJ1-5; 10 bases align to TRBD1. This CDR3 region has 14 residues. V lost 4 bases and J lost 9; bases outside the gene matches: 7. Germline V gene lookup returns CDR1 SGDLS and CDR2 YYNGEE. CDR3 region: CASSFGQGDWPQHF. CDR3 in DNA: TGTGCCAGCAGCTTTGGACAGGGGGATTGGCCCCAGCATTTT.

The chain uses TRBV6-5 and TRBJ2-7; 7 bases line up with TRBD1. Germline loops: CDR1 MNHEY, CDR2 SVGAGI. V trimming: 7 bases; J trimming: 2 bases; junction bases outside the gene matches: 2. The CDR3 length is 12 residues. CDR3 sequence reads: CASIDRAYEQYF. CDR3 DNA sequence: TGTGCCAGCATCGACAGGGCCTACGAGCAGTACTTC.

This chain connects TRBV6-4 to TRBJ2-1; TRBD1 aligns across 8 bases. From germline, CDR1 is MRHNA and CDR2 SNTAGT. The V and J ends lost 5 bases and 6 bases, in that order; junction bases with no gene match: 6. The CDR3 totals 14 residues. Here the CDR3 DNA reads TGTGCCAGCAGTCTACAGGGGGTTGGCAATGAGCAGTTCTTC. Encoded protein: CASSLQGVGNEQFF.

V is TRBV19 and J is TRBJ1-5; D gene uncertain. This CDR3 spans 15 amino acids. Germline V gene lookup returns CDR1 LNHDA and CDR2 SQIVND (reference sequence). Trimming removed 3 bases at V and 1 base at J, with 10 bases between. The CDR3 loop is CASSIVTVSNQPQHF. The CDR3 DNA reads as TGTGCCAGTAGTATCGTCACAGTCAGCAATCAGCCCCAGCATTTT.

V and J are TRBV28 and TRBJ2-7; no clear D. Trimming left V 6 bases short and J 4 bases short, with 13 bases between. Germline V gene lookup returns CDR1 MDHEN and CDR2 SYDVKM. This CDR3 spans 13 amino acids. The CDR3 here is CASRPVHTYEQYF. CDR3 in DNA: TGTGCCAGCAGACCTGTGCATACTTACGAGCAGTACTTC.

The rearrangement uses TRBV7-6 and TRBJ1-5; D remains ambiguous. V shed 3 bases and J shed 1 base, with 16 bases lying between them. The CDR3 loop spans 17 amino acids. Germline V gene lookup returns CDR1 SGHVS and CDR2 FNYEAQ. CDR3 loop: CASSFRSTTASNQPQHF. CDR3 coding DNA: TGTGCCAGCAGCTTTCGATCCACAACAGCCAGCAATCAGCCCCAGCATTTT.